These 28 T cell receptor beta chains were all obtained from the same sample, sequenced in a study of Graves' ophthalmopathy and Graves' hyperthyroidism. Amplifying from RNA transcripts, the study obtained TCR beta CDR3 regions. Scientists carried out first-round RT-PCR using HTBI primers and then a second-round multiplex PCR. TCRdb used MiXCR to reprocess the multiplex PCR reads, holding one entry per CDR3 protein. Of tens of thousands of distinct CDR3 sequences listed, approximately 50% are singletons. The sample consisted of peripheral blood. The receptors shown here come from an adult woman with Graves' ophthalmopathy.

V gene TRBV7-2 combines with J gene TRBJ2-5, with 9 positions matching TRBD1. Trimming at V came to 3 bases and at J to 5 bases, leaving 4 bases not matched to a gene. The CDR3 spans 14 residues. Germline CDR1 is SGHTA and CDR2 is FQGNSA. CDR3 DNA sequence: TGTGCCAGCAGCTTCCCCGGGACAGGGGAGACCCAGTACTTC. It yields the protein CASSFPGTGETQYF.

This clonotype appeared many times. The V and J genes are TRBV2 and TRBJ2-7, with D tentatively TRBD1 (6 bases). Germline loops: CDR1 SNHLY, CDR2 FYNNEI. The CDR3 extends over 15 amino acids. V was cut by 4 bases and J by 1 base, with 14 bases left in between. CDR3 protein: CASSAPRGLSYEQYF. DNA for the CDR3: TGTGCCAGCAGTGCTCCGAGGGGGTTATCCTACGAGCAGTACTTC.

The chain employs TRBV20-1 and TRBJ1-2; no firm D call. V was trimmed by 6 bases and J by 4 bases, leaving 15 bases between them. The CDR3 sequence is 13 residues long. In germline, CDR1 is DFQATT, CDR2 SNEGSKA (reference sequence). The CDR3 DNA reads as TGCAGTGCCAGTAGTATACAGACCTATGGCTACACCTTC. Amino acids: CSASSIQTYGYTF.

The sample holds one count of this clonotype. CDR3 bases: TGTGCCAGCAGTGTTCAGGGGTTTACTGAAGCTTTCTTT. As protein: CASSVQGFTEAFF. The V call is TRBV2, the J call TRBJ1-1; the D gene is possibly TRBD1 (6 bases). V was cut by 4 bases and J by 5 bases, with 11 bases left in between. Germline CDR1 and CDR2: SNHLY and FYNNEI. The CDR3 runs 13 residues.

At least ten counts were recorded for this clonotype. The chain couples TRBV9 to TRBJ2-5; TRBD2 aligns across 7 bases. The junction had 5 bases not matched to a gene; V was cut back by 2 bases and J by 1 base. Per germline, CDR1 SGDLS and CDR2 YYNGEE. The CDR3 is 15 residues long. CDR3 DNA sequence: TGTGCCAGCAGCGTCACTAGCGTATCCCAAGAGACCCAGTACTTC. Translation gives CASSVTSVSQETQYF.

The chain recombines TRBV2 with TRBJ2-1; D is undetermined. This CDR3 is 16 amino acids long. The V gene lost 6 bases and the J gene lost 7 bases, with 22 bases spanning the gap. From germline, CDR1 is SNHLY and CDR2 FYNNEI. The CDR3 region has the DNA TGTGCCAGCAGCGTCGACTTACCTACACTCGCAAATGAGCAGTTCTTC. Its translation: CASSVDLPTLANEQFF.

This clonotype was counted many times. The V call is TRBV4-2, the J call TRBJ2-7, with 8 positions matching TRBD1. V lost 6 bases, J lost 3 bases, and 7 bases stayed unmatched. CDR1 and CDR2 from the germline V gene are LGHNA and YNFKEQ. The CDR3 covers 14 residues. The CDR3: CASSTDRGVYEQYF. CDR3 bases: TGTGCCAGCAGTACCGACAGGGGTGTCTACGAGCAGTACTTC.

The chain recombines TRBV20-1 with TRBJ2-3, with 7 bases matching TRBD2. V lost 1 base to trimming and J lost 4 bases; unmatched junction nucleotides: 8. This CDR3 is 15 amino acids long. Germline CDR1 DFQATT, CDR2 SNEGSKA (reference sequence). In DNA form, the CDR3 reads TGCAGTGCTAGAGTCCCAGGGAGGGCCGCAGATACGCAGTATTTT. It translates to CSARVPGRAADTQYF.

Remarks on this clonotype: The conserved closing phenylalanine or tryptophan is absent in this CDR3, likely reflecting a read error. It is unclear where the CDR3 begins or ends on the DNA, so no DNA is shown, and the CDR3 is as TCRdb lists it. The chain links TRBV20-1 to TRBJ2-5; TRBD1, the D gene given by the table, was not confirmed from the DNA. The CDR3 numbers 14 amino acids, ends counted. The V gene's germline CDR1 is DFQATT and CDR2 SNEGSKA (reference sequence). CDR3 loop: CSARELGQGETPYC.

J is TRBJ2-7 and V is TRBV6-2 or TRBV6-3; no reliable D call. The CDR3 contains 11 residues. Trimming took off 10 bases at V and 4 bases at J, with 11 bases between the two ends. In germline, CDR1 is MNHEY, CDR2 SVGEGT. CDR3 loop: CAITYVYEQYF. The CDR3 DNA reads TGTGCCATCACGTACGTTTACGAGCAGTACTTC.

This clonotype has just one count. DNA for the CDR3: TGTGCCAGCAGCTCATCGGTGGAGGTCAACACCGGGGAGCTGTTTTTT. The encoded protein is CASSSSVEVNTGELFF. V gene TRBV7-6 combines with J gene TRBJ2-2; tentatively, D is TRBD2 (5 bases). This CDR3 has 16 amino acids. Germline V gene lookup returns CDR1 SGHVS and CDR2 FNYEAQ. V shed 4 bases and J shed 2 bases, with 14 bases lying between them.

This clonotype was seen repeatedly, ten times or more. This rearrangement joins TRBV12-3 or TRBV12-4 to TRBJ2-2; no clear D. The CDR3 contains 16 residues. Trimming left V 3 bases short and J 3 bases short, with 14 bases between. In DNA, the CDR3 is TGTGCCAGCAGTTTGTGGAATGGTCCGGACACCGGGGAGCTGTTTTTT. It translates to CASSLWNGPDTGELFF.

This clonotype was seen at least ten times. The chain carries TRBV6-1 and TRBJ2-5; perhaps TRBD2 as D (6 bases). V was trimmed by 2 bases and J by 4 bases, leaving 14 bases between them. The CDR3 is 15 amino acids. CDR1 and CDR2 (germline): MNHNS, SASEGT. In DNA form, the CDR3 reads TGTGCCAGCAGTGAACCCGGAGGGAGTGCAGAGACCCAGTACTTC. Residues: CASSEPGGSAETQYF.

Points on this clonotype: The germline gene is not matched at one end of the junction; a read error may be the cause. The genes are TRBV4-1 and TRBJ2-5, with a weak D call TRBD2 (7 bases). The germline V gene has CDR1 MGHRA and CDR2 YSYEKL. The CDR3 is 17 residues long. As DNA, the CDR3 is TGTGCCAGCAGCTATACGGGGGCGGGAGTCGTAGGGGAGACCCAGTACTTC. It translates to CASSYTGAGVVGETQYF.

V gene TRBV3-1 combines with J gene TRBJ2-1, with 10 bases aligning to TRBD1. There are 15 residues in the CDR3. V lost 5 bases, J lost 4 bases, and 5 bases stayed unmatched. The germline V gene encodes CDR1 LGHDT and CDR2 YNNKEL (reference sequence). The CDR3 region is CASSKTGGAYNEQFF. The CDR3 coding sequence is TGTGCCAGCAGCAAGACAGGGGGCGCGTACAATGAGCAGTTCTTC.

This clonotype was counted ten times or more. V is TRBV7-9 and J is TRBJ2-7, with D possibly TRBD1 on 5 matching bases. Germline-derived CDR1 and CDR2 are SEHNR and FQNEAQ (reference sequence). Trimming removed 5 bases from V and 7 bases from J, with 9 bases in between. The CDR3 is made up of 11 amino acids. The CDR3 protein is CASSQGGEQYF. In DNA form, the CDR3 reads TGTGCCAGCAGCCAGGGTGGAGAGCAGTACTTC.

This clonotype was counted ten times or more. The rearrangement uses TRBV5-1 and TRBJ2-6; tentatively, D is TRBD1 or TRBD2 (5 bases each). V lost 7 bases, J lost 0 bases, and 11 bases lay in between. CDR3 length: 15 amino acids. The V gene's germline CDR1 is SGHRS and CDR2 YFSETQ. The CDR3 nucleotides read TGCGCCAGCCGGGACGGAAACTCTGGGGCCAACGTCCTGACTTTC. Its protein is CASRDGNSGANVLTF. Looking up the rest from reference TRBV5-1 and TRBJ2-6 gives the full variable domain: KAGVTQTPRYLIKTRGQQVTLSCSPISGHRSVSWYQQTPGQGLQFLFEYFSETQRNKGNFPGRFSGRQFSNSRSEMNVSTLELGDSALYLCASRDGNSGANVLTFGAGSRLTVL.

In its sample, this clonotype was seen a few times. CDR3 nucleotides: TGTGCCAGCAGCTTCGGGACAGGGGGGACCACTGAAGCTTTCTTT. Protein: CASSFGTGGTTEAFF. The V and J genes are TRBV27 and TRBJ1-1, with 11 bases fitting TRBD1. The germline V gene encodes CDR1 MNHEY and CDR2 SMNVEV (reference sequence). CDR3 length equals 15 residues. With V trimmed by 6 bases and J by 4 bases, 7 bases remained unmatched.

Note on this clonotype: The final CDR3 position lacks the conserved phenylalanine or tryptophan, pointing to a likely read error. The DNA is left out, because the CDR3 cannot be placed on it with certainty; the CDR3 is given as TCRdb lists it. The chain joins TRBV7-2 to TRBJ2-7; the D segment call TRBD1 is taken from the table without a DNA check. Germline assignment: CDR1 SGHTA and CDR2 FQGNSA. The CDR3 is 8 amino acids long, termini counted. This CDR3 reads CASSPSGG.

Comment on this clonotype: Relative to the germline gene, one junction end is altered; a read error may explain this. CDR3 in amino acids: CAIRAWGRDNSLLHF. CDR3 sequence (DNA): TGTGCCATTAGGGCCTGGGGACGAGATAATTCACTCCTCCACTTT. V is TRBV10-3 and J is TRBJ1-6; tentative D call: TRBD1 (5 bases). This CDR3 region has 15 residues. CDR1 is ENHRY, CDR2 SYGVKD, per germline.

This clonotype has more than one count but fewer than ten. V is TRBV6-2 or TRBV6-3 and J is TRBJ2-4; TRBD1 agrees at 10 bases. Germline V lookup: CDR1 MNHEY, CDR2 SVGEGT. The V segment lost 4 bases and the J segment 1 base; nucleotides outside the gene matches: 7. The length of the CDR3 is 17 residues. The CDR3 region is CASSSSRDRGAKNIQYF. DNA for the CDR3: TGTGCCAGCAGTTCCAGCCGGGACAGGGGTGCCAAAAACATTCAGTACTTC.

The chain has TRBV19 and TRBJ1-2; 10 bases are a match to TRBD1. Per the germline V gene, CDR1 is LNHDA and CDR2 is SQIVND (reference sequence). The J segment lost 9 bases and the V segment lost 5 bases, leaving 6 bases of the junction unmatched. The CDR3 covers 13 residues. CDR3 protein: CASSPRTGGSYTF. In nucleotides, the CDR3 is TGTGCCAGTAGTCCCAGGACAGGGGGTAGCTACACCTTC.

This clonotype showed up just a few times. V and J are TRBV20-1 and TRBJ2-3; 13 bases are shared with TRBD2. The V gene end was trimmed by 1 base and the J gene end by 5 bases; junction bases not matched to a gene: 6. The CDR3 runs to 16 residues. Germline V gene sequence: CDR1 DFQATT, CDR2 SNEGSKA (reference sequence). CDR3 coding DNA: TGCAGTGCTAGAGGTCCGACTAGCGGGAGGCAAGATACGCAGTATTTT. As protein: CSARGPTSGRQDTQYF.

This sequence joins TRBV30 and TRBJ2-2, with TRBD1 identical over 10 bases. The CDR3 covers 14 residues. J was trimmed by 5 bases and V by 4 bases; bases with no gene match: 4. CDR1 is GTSNPN and CDR2 is SVGIG in the germline V gene (reference sequence). The CDR3 protein is CAWIRTGGTGELFF. As DNA, the CDR3 is TGTGCCTGGATAAGGACAGGGGGTACCGGGGAGCTGTTTTTT.

In its sample, this clonotype is medium-sized. The chain uses TRBV20-1 and TRBJ1-6; 7 nucleotides line up with TRBD1. Germline CDR1 and CDR2: DFQATT and SNEGSKA (reference sequence). The CDR3 has 13 residues. Trimming cost V 6 bases and J 5 bases; bases outside gene matches: 4. DNA of the CDR3: TGCAGTGCGACGGGACAGAATAATTCACCCCTCCACTTT. Amino acids: CSATGQNNSPLHF.

This clonotype was seen a handful of times. The J gene is TRBJ1-5, the V gene TRBV10-3; TRBD1 matches at 8 bases. After removal of 3 bases from V and 4 bases from J, the junction contained 2 bases not matched to a gene. The CDR3 extends over 14 amino acids. Germline CDR1 and CDR2: ENHRY and SYGVKD. The chain's CDR3 is CAISEGQGNQPQHF. CDR3 sequence (DNA): TGTGCCATCAGTGAAGGACAGGGAAATCAGCCCCAGCATTTT.

This clonotype ranks as medium-sized. J is TRBJ2-7 and V is TRBV15; D ambiguous. Germline V CDR1 and CDR2: LNHNV, YYDKDF (reference sequence). The CDR3 spans 13 residues. The V gene lost 1 base and the J gene lost 6 bases, with 10 bases spanning the gap. The CDR3 nucleotides are TGTGCCACCAGCAGAGTGGTGGGATCCGAGCAGTACTTC. It specifies CATSRVVGSEQYF.

The chain carries TRBV7-8 and TRBJ2-7; 7 bases match TRBD1. The CDR3 sequence is 17 residues long. J was trimmed by 2 bases and V by 5 bases; bases with no gene match: 15. CDR1 and CDR2 from the germline V gene are SGHVS and FQNEAQ. This CDR3 is CASSQGAPTGSPYEQYF. The CDR3, as DNA: TGTGCCAGCAGCCAAGGGGCTCCGACAGGGTCCCCCTACGAGCAGTACTTC.